This TCR beta chain derives from a study of breast tumors, draining lymph nodes, adjacent tissues listed by TCRdb under 2016. In terms of the full investigation: The study compared TCR beta repertoires across tumor, adjacent nontumor tissue and axillary lymph nodes from breast cancer patients. In human breast cancer, the study set out to assess how tumor, surrounding tissue and draining lymph node repertoires relate to one another and whether T cells might be exchanged between them.

For CDR1 and CDR2, the germline V gene (reference sequence) lists LNHDA and SQIVND. The CDR3 sequence holds 15 residues, the cysteine and phenylalanine included. Kept here is only the CDR3 DNA, which spans 45 bases and is read in frame from base 1. Relative to germline, V is missing 5 bases and J is missing 2 bases, with 6 bases of the junction outside any gene match. The axillary draining lymph nodes of breast cancer patients were the source of the lymph node samples. Ten or more counts support this clonotype. Its antigen remains unidentified. Base qualities are not recorded, but no much larger clone differs from it by a single base. TCRdb names Illumina HiSeq 2000 as the instrument used. Multiplex PCR amplification was used to build the TCR beta chain libraries. High-throughput sequencing was used to analyze the amplified TCR beta chain products. In-frame beta chains were kept once TCRdb had trimmed the public reads at Q25 with fastp and called clones with MiXCR. Each record represents a unique CDR3 protein, reported with the most common genes and DNA among its rows. Present in this sample are 150,000 to 200,000 distinct CDR3 sequences, roughly a third of which were seen just once. About 3.9% of the sample belongs to the ten largest clones.

General findings and caveats noted by the study authors: Tumor T-cell repertoires showed less diversity than lymph node repertoires and more diversity than nontumor tissue repertoires, and tumor T-cell repertoires showed preferential V and J gene usage. Rather than being directly demonstrated, the conclusion that tumor T cells originate in lymph nodes was presented as consistent with a hypothesis. A scenario in which most tumor T cells derive from the lymph node and then expand within tumor tissue was judged to be consistent with the data. The similarity between tumor and nontumor tissue repertoires was significantly greater in luminal-like breast cancer than in basal-like breast cancer.

The clonotype originates from a female donor with breast cancer. Some clones in this sample may be carry-over from other donors' samples. The material sequenced was axillary lymph node tissue. The rearrangement joined TRBV19 to TRBJ2-3; 8 bases in the junction line up with TRBD1. CDR3 region: CASSRQQGVTDTQYF. The nucleotide sequence is given as TGTGCCAGTAGTCGCCAACAGGGGGTCACAGATACGCAGTATTTT.